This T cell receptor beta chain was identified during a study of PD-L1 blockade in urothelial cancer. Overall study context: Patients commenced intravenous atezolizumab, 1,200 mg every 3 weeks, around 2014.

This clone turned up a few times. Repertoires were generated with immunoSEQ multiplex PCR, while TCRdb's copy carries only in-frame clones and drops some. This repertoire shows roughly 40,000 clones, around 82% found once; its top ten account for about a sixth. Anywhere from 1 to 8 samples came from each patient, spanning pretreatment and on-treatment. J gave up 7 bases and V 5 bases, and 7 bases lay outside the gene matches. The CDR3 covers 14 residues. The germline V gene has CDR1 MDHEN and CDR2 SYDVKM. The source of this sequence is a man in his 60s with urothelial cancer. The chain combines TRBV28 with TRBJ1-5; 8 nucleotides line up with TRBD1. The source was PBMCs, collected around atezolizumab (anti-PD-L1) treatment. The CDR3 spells CASSQQGVIQPQHF. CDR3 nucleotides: TGTGCCAGCAGTCAACAGGGGGTGATCCAGCCCCAGCATTTT.